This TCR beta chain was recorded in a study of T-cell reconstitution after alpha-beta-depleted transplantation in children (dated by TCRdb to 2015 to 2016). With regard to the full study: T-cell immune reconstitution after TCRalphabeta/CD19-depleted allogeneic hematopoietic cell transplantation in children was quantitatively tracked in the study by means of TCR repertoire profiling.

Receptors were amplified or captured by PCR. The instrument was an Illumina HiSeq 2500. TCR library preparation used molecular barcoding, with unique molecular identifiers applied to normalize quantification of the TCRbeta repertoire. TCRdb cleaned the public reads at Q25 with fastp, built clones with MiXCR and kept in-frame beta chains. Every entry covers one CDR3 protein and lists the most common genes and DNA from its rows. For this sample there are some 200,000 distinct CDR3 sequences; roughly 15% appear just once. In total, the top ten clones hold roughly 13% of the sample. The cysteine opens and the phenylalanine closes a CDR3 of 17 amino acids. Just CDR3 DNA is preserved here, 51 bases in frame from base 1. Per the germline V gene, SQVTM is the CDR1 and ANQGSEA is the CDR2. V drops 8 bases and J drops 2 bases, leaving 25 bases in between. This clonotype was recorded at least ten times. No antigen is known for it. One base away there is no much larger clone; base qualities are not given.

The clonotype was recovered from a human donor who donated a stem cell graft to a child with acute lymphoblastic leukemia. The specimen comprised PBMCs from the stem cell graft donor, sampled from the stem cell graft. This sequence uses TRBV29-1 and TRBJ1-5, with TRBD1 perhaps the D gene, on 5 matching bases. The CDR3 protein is CSPRTGVYSVGNQPQHF. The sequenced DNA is TGCAGCCCACGGACGGGGGTGTATTCTGTGGGCAATCAGCCCCAGCATTTT.